The 10 T cell receptor beta chains below come from one sample, sequenced in a study of cytomegalovirus exposure and HLA in healthy donors. TCRdb's copy holds only in-frame clones and misses some; the assay was immunoSEQ multiplex PCR. The repertoire has around 63,000 clones, roughly 90% of them found once; the top ten carry roughly 1.2%. Sequenced: PBMCs. Receptors were obtained from a woman younger than 35 in good health and CMV-seronegative.

This clone was recorded only once. The gene calls are TRBV30 and TRBJ2-1, with TRBD2 as a possible D gene (5 bases). The CDR3 covers 14 residues. CDR1 and CDR2 from the germline V gene are GTSNPN and SVGIG (reference sequence). V dropped 4 bases and J dropped 9 bases, with 19 bases sitting between them. In DNA, the CDR3 is TGTGCCTGGAATCCAACTAGAAACGTAGCTGAGCAGTTCTTC. It translates to CAWNPTRNVAEQFF.

The rearrangement joins TRBV7-9 to TRBJ2-7, with 9 bases fitting TRBD1. The CDR3 covers 15 residues. Germline loops: CDR1 SEHNR, CDR2 FQNEAQ (reference sequence). V dropped 5 bases and J dropped 6; count of bases not matched to a gene: 11. CDR3 in DNA: TGTGCCAGCAGCCCCCGGGACAGGGAGCCAGGCGAGCAGTACTTC. Amino acid sequence: CASSPRDREPGEQYF.

The rearrangement joins TRBV6-5 to TRBJ2-5, with 8 bases that match TRBD1. Germline CDR1 reads MNHEY; CDR2 reads SVGAGI. V was pared by 0 bases and J by 5 bases, with 8 bases of the junction left unmatched. The CDR3 consists of 16 residues. CDR3 loop: CASSYSVQGGGETQYF. DNA of the CDR3: TGTGCCAGCAGTTACTCCGTACAGGGGGGAGGCGAGACCCAGTACTTC.

This clone was seen once. This rearrangement joins TRBV6-9 to TRBJ2-1, with 7 bases aligning to TRBD2. CDR3 length equals 15 residues. Trimming at V came to 4 bases and at J to 6 bases, leaving 9 bases not matched to a gene. Germline V CDR1 and CDR2: MNHGY, SVAAGI. The CDR3: CASSWPGLTTNEQFF. DNA of the CDR3: TGTGCCAGCAGTTGGCCGGGACTAACCACCAATGAGCAGTTCTTC.

The chain couples TRBV5-1 to TRBJ2-3; TRBD1 matches 11 bases. Germline values: CDR1 SGHRS, CDR2 YFSETQ. V gave up 0 bases and J gave up 2 bases; unmatched junction bases: 2. The CDR3 is 16 amino acids. CDR3 protein: CASSLVGQGDTDTQYF. DNA of the CDR3: TGCGCCAGCAGCTTGGTGGGACAGGGGGACACAGATACGCAGTATTTT.

The rearrangement uses TRBV15 and TRBJ2-1; TRBD1 matches at 9 bases. Germline V gene data show CDR1 as LNHNV and CDR2 as YYDKDF (reference sequence). Trimming at V came to 7 bases and at J to 9 bases, leaving 10 bases not matched to a gene. This CDR3 has 14 residues. The CDR3 sequence is CATNTGSDRGEQFF. DNA for the CDR3: TGTGCCACCAATACAGGGTCGGACAGGGGTGAGCAGTTCTTC.

The V gene is TRBV18, the J gene TRBJ2-6; 11 positions agree with TRBD2. Germline V CDR1 and CDR2: KGHSH, LQKENI. After removal of 2 bases from V and 0 bases from J, the junction contained 3 bases not matched to a gene. The CDR3 spans 18 residues. The DNA for the CDR3 is TGTGCCAGCTCACCAGTTACTAGCGGGGGCTCTGGGGCCAACGTCCTGACTTTC. This codes for CASSPVTSGGSGANVLTF.

This rearrangement joins TRBV19 to TRBJ2-7; 7 nucleotides line up with TRBD2. V was clipped by 5 bases and J by 7 bases; unmatched bases: 8. The CDR3 is 13 amino acids. The germline CDR1 and CDR2 sequences are LNHDA and SQIVND (reference sequence). The CDR3 protein is CASSLWGGGEQYF. In nucleotides, the CDR3 is TGTGCCAGTAGTCTATGGGGGGGAGGAGAGCAGTACTTC.

This clone was seen just once. The chain links TRBV18 to TRBJ1-2; TRBD1 might be the D (6 bases). V dropped 8 bases and J dropped 7 bases, with 17 bases sitting between them. CDR1 and CDR2 from the germline V gene are KGHSH and LQKENI. CDR3 length: 13 amino acids. In nucleotides, the CDR3 is TGTGCCAGCACAAGGCGGGCGGGGGCTGGCTACACCTTC. It is translated as CASTRRAGAGYTF.

The V and J genes are TRBV5-1 and TRBJ2-5, with 8 nucleotides matching TRBD2. The CDR3 contains 16 residues. V lost 4 bases to trimming and J lost 4 bases; unmatched junction nucleotides: 12. CDR1 and CDR2 from the germline V gene are SGHRS and YFSETQ. CDR3 region: CASSPSGSTWGETQYF. In nucleotides, the CDR3 is TGCGCCAGCAGCCCCAGCGGGAGCACATGGGGAGAGACCCAGTACTTC.